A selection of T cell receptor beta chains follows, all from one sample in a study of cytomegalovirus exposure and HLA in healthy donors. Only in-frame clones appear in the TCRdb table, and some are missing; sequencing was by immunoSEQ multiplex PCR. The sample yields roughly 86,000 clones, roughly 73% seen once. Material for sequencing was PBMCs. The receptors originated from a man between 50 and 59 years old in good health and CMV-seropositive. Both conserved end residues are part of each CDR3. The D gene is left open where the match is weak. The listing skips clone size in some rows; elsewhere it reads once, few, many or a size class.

cdr3_nt: TGTGCCAGCAGTGGGGAACTAGCGGGGGGGCGGAATGAGCAGTTCTTC
cdr3_aa: CASSGELAGGRNEQFF
v_call: TRBV6-1
j_call: TRBJ2-1
d_call: TRBD2
clone_size: -

cdr3_nt: TGTGCCAGCAGCTTAGCCCTAAGTCTCCGAGAGGACTACGAGCAGTACTTC
cdr3_aa: CASSLALSLREDYEQYF
v_call: TRBV11-3
j_call: TRBJ2-7
d_call: -
clone_size: once

cdr3_nt: TGCGCCAGCAGCCCTGGCGGCCTGAACACTGAAGCTTTCTTT
cdr3_aa: CASSPGGLNTEAFF
v_call: TRBV5-1
j_call: TRBJ1-1
d_call: -
clone_size: -

cdr3_nt: TGTGCCAGCAGCTTGTCCGGTGTGAACACTGAAGCTTTCTTT
cdr3_aa: CASSLSGVNTEAFF
v_call: TRBV5-3
j_call: TRBJ1-1
d_call: -
clone_size: -

cdr3_nt: TGTGCCAGCTATCAGCGTCCAGAGACCCAGTACTTC
cdr3_aa: CASYQRPETQYF
v_call: TRBV27
j_call: TRBJ2-5
d_call: -
clone_size: once

cdr3_nt: TGTGCCAGCAGTTTCGCCCCCCTGGGCAGACCAAAAAACATTCAGTACTTC
cdr3_aa: CASSFAPLGRPKNIQYF
v_call: TRBV28
j_call: TRBJ2-4
d_call: -
clone_size: -

cdr3_nt: TGTGCCAGCAGCAACAGGGGTTCAACTAATGAAAAACTGTTTTTT
cdr3_aa: CASSNRGSTNEKLFF
v_call: TRBV27
j_call: TRBJ1-4
d_call: TRBD1
clone_size: -

cdr3_nt: TGCGCCAGCAGCCCTAAAGGACTAGCGGGGGCCTTGTTCTCCTACGAGCAGTACTTC
cdr3_aa: CASSPKGLAGALFSYEQYF
v_call: TRBV5-1
j_call: TRBJ2-7
d_call: TRBD2
clone_size: -

cdr3_nt: TGTGCCACCTCTCCTACCCCTATCTATGGCTACACCTTC
cdr3_aa: CATSPTPIYGYTF
v_call: TRBV15
j_call: TRBJ1-2
d_call: -
clone_size: -

cdr3_nt: TGCAGCGTTTTACTGACAGGGCGCTACGAGCAGTACTTC
cdr3_aa: CSVLLTGRYEQYF
v_call: TRBV29-1
j_call: TRBJ2-7
d_call: TRBD1
clone_size: -

cdr3_nt: TGTGCCAGCAGTGACACTAGCGGGGGTGATGCAGATACGCAGTATTTT
cdr3_aa: CASSDTSGGDADTQYF
v_call: TRBV6-4
j_call: TRBJ2-3
d_call: TRBD2
clone_size: -

cdr3_nt: TGCGCCAGCAGCCCAACAGGGGGACGGACCTATGGCTACACCTTC
cdr3_aa: CASSPTGGRTYGYTF
v_call: TRBV4-3
j_call: TRBJ1-2
d_call: TRBD1
clone_size: -

cdr3_nt: TGTGCCAGCAGGTCGGGGGGACCTGGCTATCCCCTCCACTTT
cdr3_aa: CASRSGGPGYPLHF
v_call: TRBV7-6
j_call: TRBJ1-6
d_call: -
clone_size: -

cdr3_nt: TGCGCCAGCAGCCTGGGTGCAGGGGGGACCGGGGAGCTGTTTTTT
cdr3_aa: CASSLGAGGTGELFF
v_call: TRBV5-1
j_call: TRBJ2-2
d_call: -
clone_size: -

cdr3_nt: TGTGCCTGGCAGGGGGCGTCAGGAAACACCATATATTTT
cdr3_aa: CAWQGASGNTIYF
v_call: TRBV30
j_call: TRBJ1-3
d_call: TRBD1
clone_size: -

cdr3_nt: TGTGCCATCAGTGATAATTTCGGAACAGCCAAGGTAAAACTGTTTTTT
cdr3_aa: CAISDNFGTAKVKLFF
v_call: TRBV10-3
j_call: TRBJ1-4
d_call: -
clone_size: -

cdr3_nt: TGTGCCAGTAGTCGACAGGGCGCCTACGAGCAGTACTTC
cdr3_aa: CASSRQGAYEQYF
v_call: TRBV19
j_call: TRBJ2-7
d_call: TRBD1
clone_size: -

cdr3_nt: TGTGCCAGCCGGGGACAGAGCTCAAATGAGCAGTTCTTC
cdr3_aa: CASRGQSSNEQFF
v_call: TRBV28
j_call: TRBJ2-1
d_call: TRBD1
clone_size: -

cdr3_nt: TGCAGCGTTGGGGCGGGGACTACAACCTCATTAGAGCAGTACTTC
cdr3_aa: CSVGAGTTTSLEQYF
v_call: TRBV29-1
j_call: TRBJ2-7
d_call: TRBD2
clone_size: -

cdr3_nt: TGTGCCAGCAGCTTTAGTCTGAGTTCGGGGAACACCATATATTTT
cdr3_aa: CASSFSLSSGNTIYF
v_call: TRBV5-6
j_call: TRBJ1-3
d_call: -
clone_size: -

cdr3_nt: TGTGCCATCAGTGAGTCGGACAGGAACAATTCACCCCTCCACTTT
cdr3_aa: CAISESDRNNSPLHF
v_call: TRBV10-3
j_call: TRBJ1-6
d_call: TRBD1
clone_size: -

cdr3_nt: TGTGCCTGGAGCGCCAGACAGGGAAGCACAGATACGCAGTATTTT
cdr3_aa: CAWSARQGSTDTQYF
v_call: TRBV30
j_call: TRBJ2-3
d_call: TRBD1
clone_size: -

cdr3_nt: TGTGCCAGCCGATATTACAGCAACACTGAAGCTTTCTTT
cdr3_aa: CASRYYSNTEAFF
v_call: TRBV27
j_call: TRBJ1-1
d_call: -
clone_size: -

cdr3_nt: TGTGCCAGCAGCGTAGTATCCGGGGGGACCCAGTACTTC
cdr3_aa: CASSVVSGGTQYF
v_call: TRBV9
j_call: TRBJ2-5
d_call: -
clone_size: -

cdr3_nt: TGCGCCAGCAGCTGGACAGGGGGCCCAGAAAAACTGTTTTTT
cdr3_aa: CASSWTGGPEKLFF
v_call: TRBV5-1
j_call: TRBJ1-4
d_call: TRBD1
clone_size: -

cdr3_nt: TGTGCCTGGAGTGTACCAGATTCCTATAATTCACCCCTCCACTTT
cdr3_aa: CAWSVPDSYNSPLHF
v_call: TRBV30
j_call: TRBJ1-6
d_call: -
clone_size: -

cdr3_nt: TGTGCCAGCAGTGATCGGTCCGGCCGGGGGGATACGCAGTATTTT
cdr3_aa: CASSDRSGRGDTQYF
v_call: TRBV2
j_call: TRBJ2-3
d_call: -
clone_size: -

cdr3_nt: TGCGCCAGCAGTCAAAGATTAACGAGGGGGCGGTCGGTAAATCAGCCCCAGAATTTT
cdr3_aa: CASSQRLTRGRSVNQPQNF
v_call: TRBV23-1
j_call: TRBJ1-5
d_call: TRBD1
clone_size: -

cdr3_nt: TGCAGGGGCAGCACGAACACTGAAGCTTTCTTT
cdr3_aa: CRGSTNTEAFF
v_call: TRBV29-1
j_call: TRBJ1-1
d_call: -
clone_size: -

cdr3_nt: TGTGCCAGCTCACCTCAAGACAGGGAAAATTCACCCCTCCACTTT
cdr3_aa: CASSPQDRENSPLHF
v_call: TRBV18
j_call: TRBJ1-6
d_call: TRBD1
clone_size: -

cdr3_nt: TGTGCCAGCAGCCATTCCAACTTTTGGTATGGCTACACCTTC
cdr3_aa: CASSHSNFWYGYTF
v_call: TRBV14
j_call: TRBJ1-2
d_call: -
clone_size: -

cdr3_nt: TGTGCCAGCAGCCCTGGACAGGGCGTGTCCTACGAGCAGTACTTC
cdr3_aa: CASSPGQGVSYEQYF
v_call: TRBV11-3
j_call: TRBJ2-7
d_call: TRBD1
clone_size: -

cdr3_nt: TGTGCCAGCAGCTTGTCACAGGGGGGCTTACTGGCGCCCCTCCACTTT
cdr3_aa: CASSLSQGGLLAPLHF
v_call: TRBV5-5
j_call: TRBJ1-6
d_call: TRBD1
clone_size: -

cdr3_nt: TGTGCCAGCAGCGTAGCTAGCGGGGGGGCTCCCGGGGAGCTGTTTTTT
cdr3_aa: CASSVASGGAPGELFF
v_call: TRBV9
j_call: TRBJ2-2
d_call: TRBD2
clone_size: once

cdr3_nt: TGTGCCAGCAGTGAGCTGGGGCAGGGGGCTAATCAGCCCCAGCATTTT
cdr3_aa: CASSELGQGANQPQHF
v_call: TRBV6-1
j_call: TRBJ1-5
d_call: TRBD1
clone_size: -

cdr3_nt: TGTGCCAGTCAAGACAGGGGCTCTGGCTACACCTTC
cdr3_aa: CASQDRGSGYTF
v_call: TRBV19
j_call: TRBJ1-2
d_call: TRBD1
clone_size: -

cdr3_nt: TGTGCCAGCAGTTTATCGTTAGCGGGGGCCCTCGGTGGGGATACGCAGTATTTT
cdr3_aa: CASSLSLAGALGGDTQYF
v_call: TRBV27
j_call: TRBJ2-3
d_call: TRBD2
clone_size: -

cdr3_nt: TGTGCCAGCAGCTTAGGTGGCATAATGAACACTGAAGCTTTCTTT
cdr3_aa: CASSLGGIMNTEAFF
v_call: TRBV7-2
j_call: TRBJ1-1
d_call: -
clone_size: few

cdr3_nt: TGTGCCTGGAGTATCGGGGGGTCCTACGAGCAGTACTTC
cdr3_aa: CAWSIGGSYEQYF
v_call: TRBV30
j_call: TRBJ2-7
d_call: TRBD2
clone_size: -

cdr3_nt: TGCGCCAGCAGCTCCGGTGGCGGGAGGGAGTCATACGAGCAGTACTTC
cdr3_aa: CASSSGGGRESYEQYF
v_call: TRBV5-1
j_call: TRBJ2-7
d_call: TRBD2
clone_size: -

cdr3_nt: TGCGCCAGCAGCCAAGATACAGGGCGAGACGAGCAGTACTTC
cdr3_aa: CASSQDTGRDEQYF
v_call: TRBV4-3
j_call: TRBJ2-7
d_call: -
clone_size: few

cdr3_nt: TGTGCCAGCAGCCAAGAACGGCAGGGGCAGTACTTC
cdr3_aa: CASSQERQGQYF
v_call: TRBV14
j_call: TRBJ2-5
d_call: -
clone_size: -

cdr3_nt: TGTGCCAGCAGGCCTCGGGGTTCTGGGGAGCTGTTTTTT
cdr3_aa: CASRPRGSGELFF
v_call: TRBV6-4
j_call: TRBJ2-2
d_call: -
clone_size: -

cdr3_nt: TGTGCCAGCAGCCAGCTAGGGACAGTGAGGGAAAAACTGTTTTTT
cdr3_aa: CASSQLGTVREKLFF
v_call: TRBV7-9
j_call: TRBJ1-4
d_call: TRBD1
clone_size: few

cdr3_nt: TGCGCCAGCAGCCAGCTAGCGGGGGGGCTCGGGGAGCTGTTTTTT
cdr3_aa: CASSQLAGGLGELFF
v_call: TRBV4-3
j_call: TRBJ2-2
d_call: TRBD2
clone_size: few